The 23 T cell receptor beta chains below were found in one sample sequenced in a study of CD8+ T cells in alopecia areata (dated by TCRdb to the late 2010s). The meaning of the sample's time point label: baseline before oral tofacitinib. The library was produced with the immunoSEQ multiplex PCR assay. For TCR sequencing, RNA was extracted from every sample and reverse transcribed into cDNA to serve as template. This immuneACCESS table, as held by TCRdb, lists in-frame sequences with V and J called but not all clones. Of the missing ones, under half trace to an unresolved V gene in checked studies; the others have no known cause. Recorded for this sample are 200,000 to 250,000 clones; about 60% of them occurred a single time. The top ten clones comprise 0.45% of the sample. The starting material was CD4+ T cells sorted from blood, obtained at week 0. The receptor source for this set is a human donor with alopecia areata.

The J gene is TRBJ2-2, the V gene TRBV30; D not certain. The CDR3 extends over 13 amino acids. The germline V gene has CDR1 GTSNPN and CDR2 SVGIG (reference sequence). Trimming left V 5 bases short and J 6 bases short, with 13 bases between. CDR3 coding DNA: TGTGCCTGGGGCTTGCGCTCACCCGGGGAGCTGTTTTTT. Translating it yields CAWGLRSPGELFF.

CDR3 sequence reads: CARTVDSSDEQFF. The CDR3 coding sequence is TGTGCCCGGACGGTTGACAGCTCGGATGAGCAGTTCTTC. This rearrangement joins TRBV30 to TRBJ2-1; TRBD1 might be the D (5 bases). The V and J ends lost 8 bases and 8 bases respectively, with 19 bases between them. CDR3 length: 13 residues. Germline-derived CDR1 and CDR2 are GTSNPN and SVGIG (reference sequence).

This CDR3 is CASSEPPRDEQYF. CDR3 DNA: TGTGCCAGCAGTGAGCCCCCCAGGGACGAGCAGTACTTC. The chain recombines TRBV25-1 with TRBJ2-7; D may be TRBD1 (5 bases). Per the germline V gene, CDR1 is MGHDK and CDR2 is SYGVNS. The ends were cut back, 3 bases at V and 5 bases at J, with 11 bases in the middle. The CDR3 runs 13 residues.

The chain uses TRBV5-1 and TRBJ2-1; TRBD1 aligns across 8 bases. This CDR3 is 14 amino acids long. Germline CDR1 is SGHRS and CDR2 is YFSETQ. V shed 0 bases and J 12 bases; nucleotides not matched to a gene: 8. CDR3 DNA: TGCGCCAGCAGCTTGGATCCCAGGGGGCGCGGGCAGTTCTTC. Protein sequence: CASSLDPRGRGQFF.

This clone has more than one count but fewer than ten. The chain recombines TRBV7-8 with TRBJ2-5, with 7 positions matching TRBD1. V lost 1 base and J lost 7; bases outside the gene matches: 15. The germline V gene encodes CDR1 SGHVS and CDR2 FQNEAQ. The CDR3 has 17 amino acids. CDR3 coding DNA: TGTGCCAGCAGCTTAGTGGACAGGAGCACCTCTCGTGGGACCCAGTACTTC. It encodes CASSLVDRSTSRGTQYF.

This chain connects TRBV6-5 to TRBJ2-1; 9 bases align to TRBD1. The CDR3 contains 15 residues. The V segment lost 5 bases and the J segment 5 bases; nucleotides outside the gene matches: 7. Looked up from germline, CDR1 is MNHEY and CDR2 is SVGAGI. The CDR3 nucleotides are TGTGCCAGCAGTAGTACCGGGACAGGGAACAATGAGCAGTTCTTC. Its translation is CASSSTGTGNNEQFF.

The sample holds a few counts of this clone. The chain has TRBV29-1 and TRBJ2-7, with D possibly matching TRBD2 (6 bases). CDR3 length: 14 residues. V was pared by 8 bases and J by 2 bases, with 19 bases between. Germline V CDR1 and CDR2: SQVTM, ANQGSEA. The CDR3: CSYATGLTPYEQYF. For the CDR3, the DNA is TGCAGCTACGCGACGGGACTCACCCCCTACGAGCAGTACTTC.

DNA for the CDR3: TGTGCCAGCTCACGTGCAGGGGACACTGAAGCTTTCTTT. It encodes CASSRAGDTEAFF. The gene calls are TRBV18 and TRBJ1-1; maybe TRBD1 (6 bases). With 4 bases removed from V and 3 bases from J, the gap between germline ends came to 9 bases. CDR3 length equals 13 residues. Germline V gives CDR1 KGHSH, CDR2 LQKENI.

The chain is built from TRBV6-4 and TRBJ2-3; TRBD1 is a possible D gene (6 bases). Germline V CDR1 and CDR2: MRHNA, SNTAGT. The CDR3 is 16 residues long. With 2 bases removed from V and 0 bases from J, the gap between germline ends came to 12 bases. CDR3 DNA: TGTGCCAGCAGTGACGGTCCAGGGGCTAGCACAGATACGCAGTATTTT. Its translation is CASSDGPGASTDTQYF.

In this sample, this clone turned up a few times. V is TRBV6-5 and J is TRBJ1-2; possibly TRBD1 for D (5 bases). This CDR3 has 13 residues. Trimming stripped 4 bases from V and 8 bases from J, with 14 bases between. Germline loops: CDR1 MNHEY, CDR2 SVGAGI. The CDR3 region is CASSWAGTQGYTF. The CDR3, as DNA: TGTGCCAGCAGTTGGGCAGGGACGCAAGGCTACACCTTC.

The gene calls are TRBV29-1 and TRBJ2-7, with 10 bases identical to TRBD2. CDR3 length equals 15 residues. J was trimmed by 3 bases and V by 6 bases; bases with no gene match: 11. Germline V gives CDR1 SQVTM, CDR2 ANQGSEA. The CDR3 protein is CSVGTLAGFGYEQYF. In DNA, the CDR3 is TGCAGCGTCGGGACACTAGCGGGATTCGGCTACGAGCAGTACTTC.

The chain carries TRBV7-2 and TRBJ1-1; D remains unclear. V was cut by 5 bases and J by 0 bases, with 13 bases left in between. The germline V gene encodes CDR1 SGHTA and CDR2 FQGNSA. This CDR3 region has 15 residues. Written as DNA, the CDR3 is TGTGCCAGCAGCCCCTCCGGCCGTATGAACACTGAAGCTTTCTTT. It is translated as CASSPSGRMNTEAFF.

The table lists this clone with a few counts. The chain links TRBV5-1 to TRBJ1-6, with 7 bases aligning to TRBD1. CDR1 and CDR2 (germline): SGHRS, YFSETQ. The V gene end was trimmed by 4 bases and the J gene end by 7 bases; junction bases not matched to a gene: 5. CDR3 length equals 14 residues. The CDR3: CASSRGQQNSPLHF. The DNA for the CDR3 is TGCGCCAGCAGCCGGGGACAGCAAAATTCACCCCTCCACTTT.

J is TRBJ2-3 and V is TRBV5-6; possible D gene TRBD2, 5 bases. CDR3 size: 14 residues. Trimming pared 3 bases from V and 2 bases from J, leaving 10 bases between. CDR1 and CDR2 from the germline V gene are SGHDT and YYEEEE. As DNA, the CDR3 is TGTGCCAGCAGCTCCGGACTGTACACAGATACGCAGTATTTT. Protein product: CASSSGLYTDTQYF.

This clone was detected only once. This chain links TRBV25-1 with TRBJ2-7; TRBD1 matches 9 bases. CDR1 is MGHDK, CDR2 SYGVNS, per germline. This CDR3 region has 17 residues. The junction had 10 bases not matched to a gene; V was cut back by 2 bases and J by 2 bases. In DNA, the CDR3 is TGTGCCAGCAGTGAAATGGTGACAGGGGGTCTGGCCTACGAGCAGTACTTC. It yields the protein CASSEMVTGGLAYEQYF.

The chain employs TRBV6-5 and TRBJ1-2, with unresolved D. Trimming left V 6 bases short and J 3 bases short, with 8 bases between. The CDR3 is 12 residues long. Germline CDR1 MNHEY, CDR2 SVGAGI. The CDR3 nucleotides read TGTGCCAGCAGGGGAGACGACTATGGCTACACCTTC. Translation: CASRGDDYGYTF.

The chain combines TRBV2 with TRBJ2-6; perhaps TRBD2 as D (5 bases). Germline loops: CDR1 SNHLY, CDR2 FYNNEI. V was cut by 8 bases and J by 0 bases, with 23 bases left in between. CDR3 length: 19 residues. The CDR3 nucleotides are TGTGCCAGCTCTCGAGGCGAGGGCCGAGGTTACTCTGGGGCCAACGTCCTGACTTTC. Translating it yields CASSRGEGRGYSGANVLTF. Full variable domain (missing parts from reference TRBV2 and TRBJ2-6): EPEVTQTPSHQVTQMGQEVILRCVPISNHLYFYWYRQILGQKVEFLVSFYNNEISEKSEIFDDQFSVERPDGSNFTLKIRSTKLEDSAMYFCASSRGEGRGYSGANVLTFGAGSRLTVL.

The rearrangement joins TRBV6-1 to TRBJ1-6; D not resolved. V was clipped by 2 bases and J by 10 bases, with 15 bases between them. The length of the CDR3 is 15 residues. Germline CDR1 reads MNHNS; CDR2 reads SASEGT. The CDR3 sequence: CASSEYRRVNSPLHF. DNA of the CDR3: TGTGCCAGCAGTGAATACAGACGGGTTAACTCACCCCTCCACTTT.

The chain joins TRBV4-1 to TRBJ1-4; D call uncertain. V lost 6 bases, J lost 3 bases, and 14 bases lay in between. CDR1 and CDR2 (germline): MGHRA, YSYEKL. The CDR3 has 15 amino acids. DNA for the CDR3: TGCGCCAGCAGGCGCCATGGCACAGCTAATGAAAAACTGTTTTTT. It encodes CASRRHGTANEKLFF.

The CDR3 DNA sequence: TGTGCCAGCAGTGAAGGACAGACTGGAAACACCATATATTTT. It encodes CASSEGQTGNTIYF. The chain employs TRBV6-1 and TRBJ1-3; TRBD1 is a possible D gene (5 bases). CDR1 and CDR2 (germline): MNHNS, SASEGT. This CDR3 has 14 amino acids. V gave up 1 base and J gave up 2 bases, with 6 bases separating them.

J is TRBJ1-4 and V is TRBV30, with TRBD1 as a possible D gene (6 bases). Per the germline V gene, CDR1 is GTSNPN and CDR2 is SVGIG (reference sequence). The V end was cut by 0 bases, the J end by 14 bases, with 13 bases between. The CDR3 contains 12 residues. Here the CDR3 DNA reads TGTGCCTGGAGTGTACAGGGTTGGAGTCTGTTTTTT. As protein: CAWSVQGWSLFF.

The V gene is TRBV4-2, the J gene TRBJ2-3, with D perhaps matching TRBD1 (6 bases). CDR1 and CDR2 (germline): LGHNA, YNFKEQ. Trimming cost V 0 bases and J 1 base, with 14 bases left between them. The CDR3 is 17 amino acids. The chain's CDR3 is CASSQEGSGGGTDTQYF. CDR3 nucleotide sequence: TGTGCCAGCAGCCAAGAGGGTAGTGGGGGCGGCACAGATACGCAGTATTTT.

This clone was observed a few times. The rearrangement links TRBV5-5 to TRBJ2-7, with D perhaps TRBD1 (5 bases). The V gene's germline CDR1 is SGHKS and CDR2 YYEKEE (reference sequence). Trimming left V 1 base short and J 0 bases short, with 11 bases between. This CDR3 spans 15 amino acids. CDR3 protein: CASSLTDSTSYEQYF. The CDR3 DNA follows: TGTGCCAGCAGCTTGACAGACAGCACCTCCTACGAGCAGTACTTC.